Listed below are T cell receptor beta chains from one sample, sequenced in a study of cytomegalovirus exposure and HLA in healthy donors. The data were produced by immunoSEQ multiplex PCR, yet TCRdb's version contains in-frame clones alone and is incomplete. Seen here are 250,000 to 300,000 clones, around 86% observed once, and the top ten hold 0.95% to 1.1%. The source material was PBMCs. These receptors were collected from a woman aged 18-29 years in good health and CMV-seronegative. Both conserved end residues are part of each CDR3. D genes are given only for firm matches. The listing skips clone size in some rows; elsewhere it reads once, few, many or a size class.

size: -
V: TRBV9
D: TRBD1
J: TRBJ2-6
CDR3: CASSVALRQGLSGANVLTF
DNA: TGTGCCAGCAGCGTAGCCCTTCGACAGGGCCTCTCTGGGGCCAACGTCCTGACTTTC

size: once
V: TRBV6-6
D: TRBD1
J: TRBJ1-6
CDR3: CASSRPTGPNSPLHF
DNA: TGTGCCAGCAGCCGTCCGACAGGGCCCAATTCACCCCTCCACTTT

size: -
V: TRBV6-1
D: -
J: TRBJ1-5
CDR3: CASSEARRGAGQPQHF
DNA: TGTGCCAGCAGTGAAGCGCGGCGGGGGGCAGGTCAGCCCCAGCATTTT

size: -
V: TRBV14
D: TRBD1
J: TRBJ2-1
CDR3: CASSQVLGGNPNEQFF
DNA: TGTGCCAGCAGCCAAGTACTAGGGGGCAATCCCAATGAGCAGTTCTTC

size: -
V: TRBV5-6
D: TRBD1
J: TRBJ1-2
CDR3: CASSLRTGYGYTF
DNA: TGTGCCAGCAGCTTGAGGACAGGGTATGGCTACACCTTC

size: -
V: TRBV7-3
D: TRBD2
J: TRBJ2-7
CDR3: CASSQGLAYDEQYF
DNA: TGTGCCAGCAGCCAGGGACTAGCTTACGACGAGCAGTACTTC

size: -
V: TRBV15
D: -
J: TRBJ1-5
CDR3: CATSRVGTSQPQHF
DNA: TGTGCCACCAGCAGAGTAGGGACTAGCCAGCCCCAGCATTTT

size: -
V: TRBV5-4
D: -
J: TRBJ1-1
CDR3: CASSIGHNTEAFF
DNA: TGTGCCAGCAGCATCGGACACAACACTGAAGCTTTCTTT

size: -
V: TRBV19
D: TRBD1
J: TRBJ1-2
CDR3: CASSLQSGQTNYGYTF
DNA: TGTGCCAGTAGTCTCCAATCGGGACAGACTAACTATGGCTACACCTTC

size: -
V: TRBV4-3
D: -
J: TRBJ2-1
CDR3: CASSQGGGVSYNEQFF
DNA: TGCGCCAGCAGCCAAGGGGGGGGCGTATCTTACAATGAGCAGTTCTTC

size: -
V: TRBV5-1
D: TRBD2
J: TRBJ2-3
CDR3: CASSLALAGDADTQYF
DNA: TGCGCCAGCAGCTTGGCACTAGCGGGAGACGCAGATACGCAGTATTTT

size: -
V: TRBV4-1
D: TRBD1
J: TRBJ1-2
CDR3: CASSQHRYGTANYGYTF
DNA: TGCGCCAGCAGCCAGCATCGATACGGGACAGCAAACTATGGCTACACCTTC

size: -
V: TRBV28
D: -
J: TRBJ2-6
CDR3: CASSPPPGANVLTF
DNA: TGTGCCAGCAGTCCTCCCCCTGGGGCCAACGTCCTGACTTTC

size: -
V: TRBV2
D: -
J: TRBJ2-3
CDR3: CAGGTQITDTQYF
DNA: TGTGCCGGGGGGACCCAAATAACAGATACGCAGTATTTT

size: -
V: TRBV27
D: -
J: TRBJ1-4
CDR3: CASSTQGVDNEKLFF
DNA: TGTGCCAGCAGCACACAGGGTGTGGACAATGAAAAACTGTTTTTT

size: -
V: TRBV7-9
D: TRBD1
J: TRBJ1-4
CDR3: CASSSTGTGDEKLFF
DNA: TGTGCCAGCAGCTCAACCGGGACAGGGGACGAAAAACTGTTTTTT

size: -
V: TRBV29-1
D: TRBD2
J: TRBJ2-1
CDR3: CSAFLAVHNEQFF
DNA: TGCAGCGCTTTCCTAGCGGTTCACAATGAGCAGTTCTTC

size: once
V: TRBV11-2
D: TRBD2
J: TRBJ2-7
CDR3: CASSLPAGGLYEQYF
DNA: TGTGCCAGCAGCTTACCAGCGGGAGGGCTCTACGAGCAGTACTTC

size: -
V: TRBV7-9
D: -
J: TRBJ1-4
CDR3: CASSLEGARRDEKLFF
DNA: TGTGCCAGCAGCTTAGAGGGAGCGCGAAGGGATGAAAAACTGTTTTTT

size: -
V: TRBV30
D: -
J: TRBJ2-3
CDR3: CAWSVWGGVSLQGTTDTQYF
DNA: TGTGCCTGGAGTGTATGGGGGGGCGTTTCTCTTCAGGGTACCACAGATACGCAGTATTTT

size: -
V: TRBV6-5
D: TRBD2
J: TRBJ2-5
CDR3: CASSSMASGRKETQYF
DNA: TGTGCCAGCAGTTCTATGGCTAGCGGGAGGAAAGAGACCCAGTACTTC

size: -
V: TRBV2
D: -
J: TRBJ2-3
CDR3: CASRAGALTDTQYF
DNA: TGTGCCAGCAGGGCGGGGGCCCTCACAGATACGCAGTATTTT

size: -
V: TRBV21-1
D: -
J: TRBJ2-2
CDR3: CASSTRTGSSGELFF
DNA: TGTGCCAGCAGCACCCGGACAGGGAGCTCCGGGGAGCTGTTTTTT

size: -
V: TRBV10-3
D: TRBD1
J: TRBJ1-6
CDR3: CAISAGGQGSSYNSPLHF
DNA: TGTGCCATCAGTGCCGGGGGACAGGGGAGCTCCTATAATTCACCCCTCCACTTT

size: -
V: TRBV6-5
D: TRBD1
J: TRBJ1-1
CDR3: CASGDRAFGAFF
DNA: TGTGCCAGCGGGGACAGGGCCTTTGGGGCTTTCTTT

size: -
V: TRBV29-1
D: TRBD1
J: TRBJ2-3
CDR3: CSARKGQGTTGGTDTQYF
DNA: TGCAGCGCCCGAAAGGGACAGGGGACAACAGGAGGCACAGATACGCAGTATTTT

size: -
V: TRBV5-8
D: -
J: TRBJ2-7
CDR3: CASSHAGREDEQYF
DNA: TGTGCCAGCAGCCACGCCGGCAGGGAGGACGAGCAGTACTTC

size: few
V: TRBV18
D: -
J: TRBJ1-3
CDR3: CASSPAGNTIYF
DNA: TGTGCCAGCTCACCCGCAGGGAACACCATATATTTT

size: -
V: TRBV29-1
D: TRBD1
J: TRBJ2-2
CDR3: CSVGDRVDTGELFF
DNA: TGCAGCGTTGGTGACAGGGTTGACACCGGGGAGCTGTTTTTT

size: -
V: TRBV2
D: TRBD1
J: TRBJ1-4
CDR3: CASSGPGGPNEKLFF
DNA: TGTGCCAGCAGTGGTCCAGGGGGCCCTAATGAAAAACTGTTTTTT

size: -
V: TRBV5-4
D: TRBD1
J: TRBJ1-6
CDR3: CASSLWGTGSSPLHF
DNA: TGTGCCAGCAGCTTGTGGGGGACAGGCTCGTCACCCCTCCACTTT

size: -
V: TRBV25-1
D: -
J: TRBJ2-1
CDR3: CASSEITPHEQFF
DNA: TGTGCCAGCAGTGAAATCACACCCCATGAGCAGTTCTTC

size: -
V: TRBV6-1
D: -
J: TRBJ2-3
CDR3: CASSDRSIRTDTQYF
DNA: TGTGCCAGCAGTGATAGGAGTATACGCACAGATACGCAGTATTTT